The sequence of this T cell receptor beta chain was determined in a study of CD8+ T cells in alopecia areata. Markers used for sorting pooled cutaneous lymph node cells were CD4, CD8alpha, NKG2D, NKG2ACE and others. The authors extracted RNA and reverse transcribed it into cDNA as the sequencing template. Measured with immunoSEQ multiplex PCR; TCRdb has only the in-frame clones, and not every one. The sample was found to contain fewer than 9,500 clones, and every one recurs. Germline V lookup: CDR1 NNHDY, CDR2 SYVADS. The CDR3 totals 15 residues. V was clipped by 0 bases and J by 0 bases; unmatched bases: 1. This clone was picked up many times. Mouse gene names apply. Read data end 4 residues before the CDR3 end; the end is taken from the germline J gene.

The sequencing input was CD8+ T cells sorted from a lymph node. This TCR came from a C3H/HeJ mouse with alopecia areata. Mouse MHC haplotype: H2-k. The J gene is TRBJ1-1, the V gene TRBV13-3; TRBD1 matches 8 bases. CDR3 DNA (partial): TGTGCCAGCAGTGATGAGGGACAGGCAAACACA. Translated, it gives CASSDEGQANT. The CDR3 in full is CASSDEGQANTEVFF.